This TCR beta chain was found in a study of vaccination effects on CD4 cells after COVID-19. Study-level points and caveats: Marked clonal contraction was seen in infection- and vaccine-induced clones late after vaccination.

The CDR3 contains 14 residues. J was trimmed by 4 bases and V by 8 bases; bases with no gene match: 6. CDR1 and CDR2 from the germline V gene are SNHLY and FYNNEI. Following an approximately eleven-day culture, CD4+ T cells were purified. Among the vaccine recipients, none had a prior SARS-CoV-2 infection, and nucleocapsid antibodies were negative. On days 3 and 7, fresh IL-2 medium replaced half the medium. TCRdb keeps only in-frame clones here, not all; method: immunoSEQ multiplex PCR. The table records around 40,000 clones, approximately 67% of them present only once. Remarks on this clone: Its antigen is not known.

The chain links TRBV2 to TRBJ2-5; TRBD1 matches 11 bases. The TCR originated in a human donor who received a COVID-19 vaccine. This material consisted of CD4+ T cells from PBMCs cultured without peptide, taken before COVID-19 vaccination. The CDR3 loop is CASRTGGGSETQYF. The CDR3, as DNA: TGTGCCAGCCGGACAGGGGGCGGATCAGAGACCCAGTACTTC. Using reference TRBV2 and TRBJ2-5 for the parts outside the CDR3, the full variable domain is EPEVTQTPSHQVTQMGQEVILRCVPISNHLYFYWYRQILGQKVEFLVSFYNNEISEKSEIFDDQFSVERPDGSNFTLKIRSTKLEDSAMYFCASRTGGGSETQYFGPGTRLLVL.